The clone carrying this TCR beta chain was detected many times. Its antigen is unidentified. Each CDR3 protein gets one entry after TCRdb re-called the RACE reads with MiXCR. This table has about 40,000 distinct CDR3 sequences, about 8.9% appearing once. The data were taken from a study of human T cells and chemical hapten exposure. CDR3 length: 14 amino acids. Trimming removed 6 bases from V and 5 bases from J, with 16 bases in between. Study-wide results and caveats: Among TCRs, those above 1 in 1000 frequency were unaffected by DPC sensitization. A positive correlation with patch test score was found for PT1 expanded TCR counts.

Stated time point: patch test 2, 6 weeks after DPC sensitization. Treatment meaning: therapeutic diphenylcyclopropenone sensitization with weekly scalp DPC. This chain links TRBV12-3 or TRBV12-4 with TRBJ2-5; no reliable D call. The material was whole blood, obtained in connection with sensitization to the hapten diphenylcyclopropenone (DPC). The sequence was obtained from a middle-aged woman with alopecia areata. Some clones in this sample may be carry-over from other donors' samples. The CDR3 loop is CASSPELGWETQYF. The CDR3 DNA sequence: TGTGCCAGCAGCCCGGAACTGGGCTGGGAGACCCAGTACTTC.